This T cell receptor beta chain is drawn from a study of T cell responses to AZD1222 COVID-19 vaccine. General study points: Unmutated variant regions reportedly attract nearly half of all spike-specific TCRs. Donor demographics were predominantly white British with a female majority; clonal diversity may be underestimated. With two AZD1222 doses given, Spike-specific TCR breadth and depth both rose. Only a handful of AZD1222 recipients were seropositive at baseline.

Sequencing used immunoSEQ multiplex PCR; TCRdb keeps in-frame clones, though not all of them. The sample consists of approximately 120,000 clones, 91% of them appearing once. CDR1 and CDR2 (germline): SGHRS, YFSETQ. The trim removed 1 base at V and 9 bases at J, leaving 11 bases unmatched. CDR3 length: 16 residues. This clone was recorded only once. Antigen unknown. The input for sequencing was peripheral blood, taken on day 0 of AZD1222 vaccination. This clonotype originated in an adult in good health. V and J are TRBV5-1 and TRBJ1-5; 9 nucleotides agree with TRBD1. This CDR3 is CASSLIGETGGAPQHF. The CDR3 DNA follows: TGCGCCAGCAGCTTGATAGGAGAGACAGGGGGGGCGCCCCAGCATTTT.